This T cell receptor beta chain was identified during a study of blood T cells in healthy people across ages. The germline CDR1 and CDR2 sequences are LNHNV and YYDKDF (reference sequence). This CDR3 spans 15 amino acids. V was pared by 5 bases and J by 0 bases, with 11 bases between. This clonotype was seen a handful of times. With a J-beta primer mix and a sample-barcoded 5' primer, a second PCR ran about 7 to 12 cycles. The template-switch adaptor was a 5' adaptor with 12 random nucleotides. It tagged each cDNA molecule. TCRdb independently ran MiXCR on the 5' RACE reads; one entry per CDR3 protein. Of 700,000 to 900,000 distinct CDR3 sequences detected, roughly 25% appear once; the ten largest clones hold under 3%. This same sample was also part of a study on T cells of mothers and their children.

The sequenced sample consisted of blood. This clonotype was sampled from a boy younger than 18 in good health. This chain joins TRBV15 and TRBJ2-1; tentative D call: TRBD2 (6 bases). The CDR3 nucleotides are TGTGCCACCAGCGGGGGGAAGTTCTCCTACAATGAGCAGTTCTTC. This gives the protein CATSGGKFSYNEQFF.